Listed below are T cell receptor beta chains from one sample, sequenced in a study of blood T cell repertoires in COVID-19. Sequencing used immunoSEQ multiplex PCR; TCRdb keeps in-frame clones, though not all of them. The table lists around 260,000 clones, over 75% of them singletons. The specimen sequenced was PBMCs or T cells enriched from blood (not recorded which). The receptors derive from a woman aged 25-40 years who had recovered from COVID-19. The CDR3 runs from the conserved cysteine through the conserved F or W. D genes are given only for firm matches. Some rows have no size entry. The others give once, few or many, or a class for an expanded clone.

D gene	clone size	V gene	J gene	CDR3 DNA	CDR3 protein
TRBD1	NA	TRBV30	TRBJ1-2	TGTGCCTGGCGTGGGGTTGCGGGACAGGGCTTGCGTGGCTACACCTTC	CAWRGVAGQGLRGYTF
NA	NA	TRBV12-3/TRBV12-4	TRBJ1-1	TGTGCCAGCACAGTGGCCGCGAACACTGAAGCTTTCTTT	CASTVAANTEAFF
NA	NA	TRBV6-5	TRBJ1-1	TGTGCCAGCAGCCCCCCGGGCGGGTTCACTGAAGCTTTCTTT	CASSPPGGFTEAFF
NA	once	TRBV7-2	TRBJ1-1	TGTGCCAGCAGCTTAGGATGGAGACAGCCGTATGAAGCTTTCTTT	CASSLGWRQPYEAFF
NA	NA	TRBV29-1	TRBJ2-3	TGCAGCGTTGCCGTAGGGGTAATAGATACGCAGTATTTT	CSVAVGVIDTQYF
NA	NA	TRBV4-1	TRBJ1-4	TGCGCCAGCAGCCACTTGACCCAAGGGGATGAAAAACTGTTTTTT	CASSHLTQGDEKLFF
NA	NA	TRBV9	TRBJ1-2	TGTGCCAGCAGCGGACAGAACTATGGCTACACCTTC	CASSGQNYGYTF
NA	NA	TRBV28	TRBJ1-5	TGTGCCAGCACCGAACCTCCCATTCGGGGCAATCAGCCCCAGCATTTT	CASTEPPIRGNQPQHF
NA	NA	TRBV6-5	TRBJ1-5	TGTGCCAGCAGTTATGGGACAAATCAGCCCCAGCATTTT	CASSYGTNQPQHF
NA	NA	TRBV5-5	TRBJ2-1	TGTGCCAGCAGCTTAGAGGACTACAATGAGCAGTTCTTC	CASSLEDYNEQFF
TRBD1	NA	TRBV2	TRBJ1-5	TGTGCCAGCAGGGCCGGGACAGGGGCTTTGTATAGCAATCAGCCCCAGCATTTT	CASRAGTGALYSNQPQHF
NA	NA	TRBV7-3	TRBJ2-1	TGTGCCAGCAGCTTAGGGTTAGGGGCGAGCTCCTACAATGAGCAGTTCTTC	CASSLGLGASSYNEQFF
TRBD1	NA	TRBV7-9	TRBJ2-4	TGTGCCAGCAGCTTAGGACAGGGGTTTCAAAACATTCAGTACTTC	CASSLGQGFQNIQYF
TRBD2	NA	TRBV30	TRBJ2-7	TGTGCCTGGAGTGTATTCGGGACTAGCATTAGCGAGCAGTACTTC	CAWSVFGTSISEQYF
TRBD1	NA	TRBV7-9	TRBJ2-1	TGTGCCAGCAGCTTAGGGGGGACAGCTATCGGCGATGAGCAGTTCTTC	CASSLGGTAIGDEQFF
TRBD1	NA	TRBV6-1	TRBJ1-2	TGTGCCAGCAGTGATGGGACAGGGAGATCAAACTATGGCTACACCTTC	CASSDGTGRSNYGYTF
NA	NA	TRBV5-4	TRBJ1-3	TGTGCCAGCAGCATACAGGGTATCTCTGGAAACACCATATATTTT	CASSIQGISGNTIYF
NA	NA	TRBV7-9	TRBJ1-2	TGTGCCAGCAGCTTAGCAGCAAACTATGGCTACACCTTC	CASSLAANYGYTF
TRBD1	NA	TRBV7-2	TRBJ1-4	TGTGCCAGCAGCTCTGGACAGGGGGAAGAAAAACTGTTTTTT	CASSSGQGEEKLFF
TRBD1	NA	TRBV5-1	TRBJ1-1	TGCGCCAGCAGCTTGAGTTCGACAGGGGGTGAAGCTTTCTTT	CASSLSSTGGEAFF
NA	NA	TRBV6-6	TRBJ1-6	TGTGCCAGCAGTTCGGACATTGGGGCCAATTCACCCCTCCACTTT	CASSSDIGANSPLHF
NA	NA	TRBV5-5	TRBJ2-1	TGTGCCAGCAGCTTTAACTCCTACAATGAGCAGTTCTTC	CASSFNSYNEQFF
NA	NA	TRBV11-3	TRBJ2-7	TGTGCCAGCAGCTTAGATTCAAGAAGGGGAGGTTCTCCGTACGAGCAGTACTTC	CASSLDSRRGGSPYEQYF
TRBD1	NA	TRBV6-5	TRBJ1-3	TGTGCCAGCACTCCGGGACAGGGTGCTGGAAACACCATATATTTT	CASTPGQGAGNTIYF
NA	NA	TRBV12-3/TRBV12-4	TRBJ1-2	TGTGCCAGCGCCAGAAACTATGGCTACACCTTC	CASARNYGYTF
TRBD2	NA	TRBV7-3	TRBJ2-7	TGTGCCAGCAGCACTAGCGGGGCCTCCTACGAGCAGTACTTC	CASSTSGASYEQYF
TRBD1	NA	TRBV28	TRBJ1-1	TGTGCCAGCAGTTTTGAGGGGGCTGGCTCCTCTGAAGCTTTCTTT	CASSFEGAGSSEAFF
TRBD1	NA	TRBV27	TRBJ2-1	TGTGCCAGCAGTCCAGGGGGTAGACTTGAGCAGTTCTTC	CASSPGGRLEQFF
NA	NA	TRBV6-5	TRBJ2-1	TGTGCCAGCAGTTATATTTCAGGGGCCTCCTACAATGAGCAGTTCTTC	CASSYISGASYNEQFF
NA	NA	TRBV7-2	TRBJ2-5	TGTGCCAGCAGTTGGGGGGGCCCAGAGACCCAGTACTTC	CASSWGGPETQYF
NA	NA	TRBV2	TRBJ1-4	TGTGCCAGCAGAAAGACAGCAACTAATGAAAAACTGTTTTTT	CASRKTATNEKLFF
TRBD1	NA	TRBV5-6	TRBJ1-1	TGTGCCAGCAGCTTGGGACAGGGGGCGCACACTGAAGCTTTCTTT	CASSLGQGAHTEAFF
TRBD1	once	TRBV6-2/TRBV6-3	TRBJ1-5	TGTGCCAGCAGTTACTCGAGGGACAGGGCGCCTCATCAGCCCCAGCATTTT	CASSYSRDRAPHQPQHF
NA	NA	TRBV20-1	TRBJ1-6	TGCAGTGCTAGTTGGCAGGGTAATTCACCCCTCCACTTT	CSASWQGNSPLHF
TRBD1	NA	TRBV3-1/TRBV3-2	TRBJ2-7	TGTGCCAGCAGCATGGGACAGGGGGGCTACGAGCAGTACTTC	CASSMGQGGYEQYF
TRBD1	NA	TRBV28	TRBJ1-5	TGTGCCAGCAGTTTAGACAGGGGGCTGGAGCAGCCCCAGCATTTT	CASSLDRGLEQPQHF
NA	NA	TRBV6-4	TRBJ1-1	TGTGCCAGCAGGGCAGGGACGGGAGCTGGTGAAGCTTTCTTT	CASRAGTGAGEAFF
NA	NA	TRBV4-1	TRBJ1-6	TGCGCCAGCAGCCAAGTCACCGCGAAAGATTCACCCCTCCACTTT	CASSQVTAKDSPLHF
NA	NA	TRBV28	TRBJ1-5	TGTGCCAGCAGTTCTCCGGCCCCGAGGCAGCCCCAGCATTTT	CASSSPAPRQPQHF
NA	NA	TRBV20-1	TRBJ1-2	TGCAGTGCTAGAGACCTCGGTGGCTACACCTTC	CSARDLGGYTF
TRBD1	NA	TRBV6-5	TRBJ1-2	TGTGCCAGCAGTTACGAACAGGGGCACTATGGCTACACCTTC	CASSYEQGHYGYTF